This T cell receptor beta chain was captured by sequencing in a study of blood T cells in healthy people across ages. Using a J-beta primer mix together with a sample-barcoded 5' primer, a second PCR was run for roughly 6 to 11 cycles. TCRdb reprocessed the 5' RACE reads with MiXCR, giving one entry per CDR3 protein. The top ten hold under 30% of the sample, which has 780,000 or so distinct CDR3 sequences, 56% seen once. The donors, all healthy, were Caucasians living in Russia, aged roughly 6 to 95. With V trimmed by 5 bases and J by 8 bases, 5 bases remained unmatched. CDR1 is SGHTA, CDR2 FQGTGA, per germline. The CDR3 consists of 14 residues.

Sequencing was carried out using blood. The chain combines TRBV7-3 with TRBJ2-1, with TRBD2 identical over 11 bases. This clonotype originated in a man aged 35-49 years in good health. The CDR3 is CASSSSGGAHEQFF. CDR3 sequence (DNA): TGTGCCAGCAGCAGTAGCGGGGGGGCACATGAGCAGTTCTTC.